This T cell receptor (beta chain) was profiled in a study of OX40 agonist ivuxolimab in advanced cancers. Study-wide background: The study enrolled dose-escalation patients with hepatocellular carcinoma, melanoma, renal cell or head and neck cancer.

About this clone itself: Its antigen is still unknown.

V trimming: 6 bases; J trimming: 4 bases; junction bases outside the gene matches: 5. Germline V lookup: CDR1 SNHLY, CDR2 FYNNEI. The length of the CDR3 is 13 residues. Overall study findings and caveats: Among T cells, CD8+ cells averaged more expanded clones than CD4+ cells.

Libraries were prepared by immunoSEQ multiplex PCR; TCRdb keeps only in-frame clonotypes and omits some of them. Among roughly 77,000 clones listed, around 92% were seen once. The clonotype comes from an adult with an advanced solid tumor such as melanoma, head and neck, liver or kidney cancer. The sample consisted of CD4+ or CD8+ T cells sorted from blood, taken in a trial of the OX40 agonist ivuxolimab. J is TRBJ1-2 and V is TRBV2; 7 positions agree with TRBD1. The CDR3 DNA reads TGTGCCAGCAGGCTACAGGGGCTCTATGGCTACACCTTC. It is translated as CASRLQGLYGYTF.